This TCR beta chain originates from a study of T cells in Graves' hyperthyroidism and ophthalmopathy. V lost 2 bases to trimming and J lost 4 bases, with 11 bases between them. The CDR3 extends over 14 amino acids. Germline-derived CDR1 and CDR2 are SGHTA and FQGNSA. This clonotype was recorded many times. RNA transcripts were the template for amplifying TCR beta CDR3 regions. TCR CDR3 regions were first amplified by RT-PCR with HTBI primers. TCRdb reprocessed the multiplex PCR reads via MiXCR and lists one record per CDR3 protein. Found here are roughly 740,000 distinct CDR3 sequences, roughly 15% of them singletons; the top ten hold around 7.7%.

The chain uses TRBV7-2 and TRBJ2-5, with D hard to call. The sample was blood. This TCR came from a man in his late teens or twenties with Graves' hyperthyroidism. In DNA form, the CDR3 reads TGTGCCAGCAGCTTAATAGGGCAGACAGAGACCCAGTACTTC. Protein sequence: CASSLIGQTETQYF.